This is a list of T cell receptor beta chains from one sample in a study of T cells in Graves' hyperthyroidism and ophthalmopathy. TCRdb reanalysed the multiplex PCR reads using MiXCR and keeps one entry per CDR3 protein. Here the sample spans under 350,000 distinct CDR3 sequences, about a sixth being singletons. Material: blood. All receptors come from a woman aged 55-70 years with Graves' ophthalmopathy. The conserved cysteine and the conserved F or W are not part of the CDR3 here. Fields, in order: CDR3 protein, J gene, V gene.

cdr3_aa: ATWDFKVPNTEAF; j_call: TRBJ1-1; v_call: TRBV27
cdr3_aa: ASSPRLANQETQY; j_call: TRBJ2-5; v_call: TRBV7-7
cdr3_aa: ASSPGLAGPTGELF; j_call: TRBJ2-2; v_call: TRBV6-1
cdr3_aa: ASSDPGTGEGQPQH; j_call: TRBJ1-5; v_call: TRBV10-2
cdr3_aa: ASRKTGGREQY; j_call: TRBJ2-7; v_call: TRBV7-9
cdr3_aa: ASSGTARGDQPQH; j_call: TRBJ1-5; v_call: TRBV6-2/TRBV6-3
cdr3_aa: ASSQDLWGGLSTDTQY; j_call: TRBJ2-3; v_call: TRBV4-3
cdr3_aa: ASTFPRIGNQPQH; j_call: TRBJ1-5; v_call: TRBV28
cdr3_aa: SARTATGDSYNEQF; j_call: TRBJ2-1; v_call: TRBV20-1
cdr3_aa: ASSLGDQGRNQPQH; j_call: TRBJ1-5; v_call: TRBV7-6
cdr3_aa: ASSIPGQGIHEQY; j_call: TRBJ2-7; v_call: TRBV6-4
cdr3_aa: ASSLLQPSYGYT; j_call: TRBJ1-2; v_call: TRBV7-2
cdr3_aa: ASSFLDRDEAF; j_call: TRBJ1-1; v_call: TRBV12-3/TRBV12-4
cdr3_aa: ASTPGVYNEQF; j_call: TRBJ2-1; v_call: TRBV5-6